This paragraph covers one TCR beta chain sequence. This clonotype was observed at least ten times. The antigen this receptor binds is unknown. Per-base qualities were not stored, and no clone one base away is much larger. The CDR3 measures 17 amino acids from cysteine to phenylalanine. Only the CDR3 portion is preserved as DNA: 51 bases, with reading frame beginning at the first base. Per the germline V gene (reference sequence), LNHDA is the CDR1 and SQIVND is the CDR2. V trim: 5 bases; J trim: 6 bases; unmatched bases: 10. The record originates from a study of read filtering for tumor transcriptome and immune sequencing (dated by TCRdb to about 2020). Concerning the study at large: The cohort had about 17 male and 15 or so female patients with a mean age of about 66 years, ranging from 47 to 80. TCR-region mapped reads per sample ranged from about 4 to 10.27 million with IR-seq versus only about 75 to 1,400 with RNA-seq. A main aim was a read-filtering strategy for immune repertoire data, specifically whether clonotypes supported by a single read should be removed. Using the same bone marrow samples, the study compared TCR repertoires obtained by targeted immune repertoire sequencing with those obtained by bulk whole-transcriptome sequencing. By revised international staging, about 8 patients were R-ISS I, 16 were R-ISS II and more than five were R-ISS III. After DNase treatment, whole-transcriptome libraries were prepared using the TruSeq RNA Access Library Prep Kit. Summary of the overall study and its limitations: Single-read clonotypes made up around 82% of clonotypes but only 3.5% to 4.5% of total reads in IR-seq, compared with around 70% of clonotypes and approximately 40% of reads in RNA-seq. Rather than purified T cells, the sorted CD138-negative fraction was a mixed bone marrow immune population. IR-seq captured clonotypes at much higher depth and more reliably than RNA-seq, and smaller IR-seq throughput sufficed to identify most shared clonotypes. When single-read clonotypes were removed, the proportions of shared clonotypes in IR-seq and RNA-seq correlated more strongly.

TCR libraries were built from approximately 0.4 ug RNA with the Immunoverse kit, using molecular barcoded adaptors covering alpha/delta and beta/gamma chains. The same RNA used for transcriptome sequencing was used for TCR library preparation. Sequencing of the TCR libraries was done on an Illumina HiSeq 4000 with 2 x 150 cycles. In the original analysis: With MiXCR, TCR reads were aligned to human V, D, J and C references and assembled into CDR3 clonotypes, with quality filtering and error correction included. The tcR package in R was used for analysis of clonotype counts and gene usage diversity. Raw mapping reads were checked after the RNA-seq reads had been mapped by STAR aligner version 2.5.3a onto the human GRCh37 genome. To test the effect of sequencing depth on detected clonotypes, IR-seq fastq files were randomly downsampled using Seqtk 1.3. The public reads were quality trimmed at Q25 with fastp and then assembled into clones with MiXCR by TCRdb, keeping productive beta chains. All rows with the same CDR3 protein become a single entry with the most common DNA and genes. The V and J calls reflect TCRdb's pipeline rather than the authors' work. This sample comprises 43,000 or so distinct CDR3 sequences, more than 10% of them detected only once. The ten largest make up approximately 15% of the sample.

Each patient had bone marrow sampled at the time of active disease. Bone marrow mononuclear cells were isolated by Ficoll-Hypaque density gradient centrifugation. Myeloma plasma cells were removed and CD138-negative cells were collected by negative selection after labeling with CD138 magnetic microbeads on a MACS separator. Purity of the isolated cells was checked by flow cytometry on an Attune NxT using CD138 antibodies. TRIzol reagent was used to extract total RNA, which was then quantified with a NanoDrop spectrophotometer. For each patient, paired RNA-seq and IR-seq were run on the CD138-negative bone marrow sample from that patient.

Material: a population of CD138-negative cells sorted from bone marrow. The sample's cell subset or site, from its label and the paper: bone marrow mononuclear cells depleted of CD138+ plasma/myeloma cells by negative magnetic selection. Rearrangement joined TRBV19 to TRBJ2-1; 13 central bases correspond to TRBD2. This sequence was found in a donor at least 40 years old with multiple myeloma. The CDR3 region: CASSPRTSGSVGNEQFF. The sequenced DNA is TGTGCCAGTAGTCCCAGGACTAGCGGGAGTGTAGGCAATGAGCAGTTCTTC.